A single T cell receptor beta chain is shown here with its context. Losses at the gene ends were 4 bases for V and 10 bases for J; bases not matched to a gene: 5. From germline, CDR1 is SGHRS and CDR2 YFSETQ. There are 14 residues in the CDR3. In the study's own analysis: For nucleated cells, counts were estimated from reference gene primer amplification. Using immunoSEQ multiplex PCR, the repertoire was profiled, and TCRdb retains in-frame clones only, with some absent. V, J and clone size were drawn from that table, and D and trimming were deduced from the DNA. Of about 74,000 clones in the sample, 70% to 90% were seen once. These data belong to a study of blood T cell repertoires in COVID-19. Overall study: Samples came from the United States, Italy and Spain, spanning acute and convalescent COVID-19. PBMCs, B-cell-depleted T cells, or T cells provided the cDNA or gDNA that made up the material.

This clonotype originated in a man aged 65 to 85 with active or convalescent COVID-19. The V call is TRBV5-1, the J call TRBJ2-1; 13 nucleotides line up with TRBD2. The sample taken for sequencing was peripheral blood. As DNA, the CDR3 is TGCGCCAGCAGCAACGGACTAGCGGGGGTCGAGCAGTTCTTC. This codes for CASSNGLAGVEQFF.